The rows below give T cell receptor beta chains drawn from one sample of a study of blood T cell repertoires in COVID-19. Only in-frame clones appear in the TCRdb table, and some are missing; sequencing was by immunoSEQ multiplex PCR. The sample includes approximately 400,000 clones, more than 85% seen only once; the top ten take 0.8% to 0.9%. Sequencing input: PBMCs or T cells enriched from blood (not recorded which). The receptors stem from a woman aged 40-49 years who had been exposed to COVID-19. The CDR3 runs from the conserved cysteine through the conserved F or W. The order of the fields is CDR3 DNA, CDR3 protein, clone size, V gene, J gene, D gene. The D gene is left open where the match is weak. Clone size is stated in some rows and not others, as once, few, many or a class when expanded.

TGTGCCAGCTCAAGAGACAGCTCTGGAAACACCATATATTTT,CASSRDSSGNTIYF,.,TRBV18,TRBJ1-3,.
TGTGCCAGCACCCAGCGGGAAAGGCACAATGAGCAGTTCTTC,CASTQRERHNEQFF,.,TRBV2,TRBJ2-1,TRBD2
TGTGCCAGCAGTCCTCGACTGAGCTCTGGAAACACCATATATTTT,CASSPRLSSGNTIYF,.,TRBV27,TRBJ1-3,.
TGCAGCGGCACTACAGGGATGACTGAAGCTTTCTTT,CSGTTGMTEAFF,once,TRBV29-1,TRBJ1-1,.
TGCAGTGTCGTTTCGGGGTTGGCTTTCTTT,CSVVSGLAFF,.,TRBV20-1,TRBJ1-1,.
TGTGCCAGCTCACCAATAACTAGCGGGAGCTCTGGGGCCAACGTCCTGACTTTC,CASSPITSGSSGANVLTF,.,TRBV18,TRBJ2-6,TRBD2
TGTGCCAGCAGCCCGCTAGCGGGGCACCCCTACGAGCAGTACTTC,CASSPLAGHPYEQYF,.,TRBV7-9,TRBJ2-7,TRBD2
TGTGCCATCGGCGGCACCCTTAACACTGAAGCTTTCTTT,CAIGGTLNTEAFF,.,TRBV10-3,TRBJ1-1,.
TGTGCCAGCAGCCACCGGACAGGCTTGAACACCGGGGAGCTGTTTTTT,CASSHRTGLNTGELFF,.,TRBV14,TRBJ2-2,TRBD1
TGTGCCAGCAGCTGGGGGCGCAATTCACCCCTCCACTTT,CASSWGRNSPLHF,.,TRBV11-2,TRBJ1-6,.
TGTGCCAGCAGCTTAGCACTAGCGGGGGGGACAGATACGCAGTATTTT,CASSLALAGGTDTQYF,.,TRBV5-8,TRBJ2-3,TRBD2
TGTGCCAGCAGCCTCCTGTCATCAGGGGCCAAAAACATTCAGTACTTC,CASSLLSSGAKNIQYF,.,TRBV3-1/TRBV3-2,TRBJ2-4,.
TGTGCCAGCAGTGCCGGGACAGGGGCCAACAATGAGCAGTTCTTC,CASSAGTGANNEQFF,once,TRBV6-4,TRBJ2-1,TRBD1
TGTGCCAGCAGCTTCATGCGGGGCGGCACCGGGGAGCTGTTTTTT,CASSFMRGGTGELFF,once,TRBV7-6,TRBJ2-2,.
TGTGCCAGCAGTACGGTTGGCTACACCTTC,CASSTVGYTF,.,TRBV6-5,TRBJ1-2,.
TGCGCCAGCAGTTCTACTAGCGGGAGCTCCTACAATGAGCAGTTCTTC,CASSSTSGSSYNEQFF,once,TRBV5-1,TRBJ2-1,TRBD2
TGTGCCAGCAGCCCGGCAGGAACCTATGGCTACACCTTC,CASSPAGTYGYTF,.,TRBV7-9,TRBJ1-2,.
TGTGCCAGCAGCTTACTCCCCGGGGGGGTCACCGGGGAGCTGTTTTTT,CASSLLPGGVTGELFF,.,TRBV7-3,TRBJ2-2,TRBD2
TGTGCCAGCAGCGCAGCAGGGGGTCCCCCTGGAAACACCATATATTTT,CASSAAGGPPGNTIYF,.,TRBV9,TRBJ1-3,TRBD1
TGCAGCGCCTCAGGGCAGGGCATCTACAATGAGCAGTTCTTC,CSASGQGIYNEQFF,.,TRBV29-1,TRBJ2-1,.
TGTGCCAGCATGGCAGGGGGCCCCTACGAGCAGTACTTC,CASMAGGPYEQYF,.,TRBV2,TRBJ2-7,TRBD1
TGTGCCAGCAGACTAGCGGTTCACACCGGGGAGCTGTTTTTT,CASRLAVHTGELFF,.,TRBV5-5,TRBJ2-2,TRBD2
TGTGCCAGCGCCCGGACTAGGGGAGTGAATGAGCAGTTCTTC,CASARTRGVNEQFF,.,TRBV19,TRBJ2-1,TRBD2
TGCGCCAGCAGTGATAATTCACTAGCGCCGTACAATGAGCAGTTCTTC,CASSDNSLAPYNEQFF,.,TRBV10-2,TRBJ2-1,TRBD2
TGTGCCAGCAGCTCCGGGACAGGGGCGTCCTACCTCGATTCACCCCTCCACTTT,CASSSGTGASYLDSPLHF,.,TRBV7-9,TRBJ1-6,TRBD1
TGTGCCAGCTCGCGACAGGGGGGAACCACTGAAGCTTTCTTT,CASSRQGGTTEAFF,.,TRBV18,TRBJ1-1,TRBD1
TGTGCCAGCAGTTCCTGGACAGGGGAGTTCTACACCTTC,CASSSWTGEFYTF,.,TRBV27,TRBJ1-2,TRBD1
TGTGCCAGCAGTTTATACACATCGGGACAGGGAGGCAATCAGCCCCAGCATTTT,CASSLYTSGQGGNQPQHF,once,TRBV27,TRBJ1-5,TRBD1
TGTGCCAGCGGGCACGAGACAGGGAGAGCCAAAAACATTCAGTACTTC,CASGHETGRAKNIQYF,once,TRBV13,TRBJ2-4,TRBD1
TGTGCCAGCAGCCAAGCTGGGGCAGGGGGGAATTCACCCCTCCACTTT,CASSQAGAGGNSPLHF,few,TRBV3-1/TRBV3-2,TRBJ1-6,TRBD1
TGTGCCAGCAGCGTCGCGGACACCATATATTTT,CASSVADTIYF,.,TRBV7-9,TRBJ1-3,.
TGCGCCAGCAGCCTCCGTGGAGGGGGGGATGGCTACACCTTC,CASSLRGGGDGYTF,few,TRBV5-1,TRBJ1-2,.
TGTGCCAGCAGCGTCAGGGCAGTTGCCTACGAGCAGTACTTC,CASSVRAVAYEQYF,once,TRBV9,TRBJ2-7,.
TGTGCCACCAGTGACGTGGGACAGATACGGAACACCGGGGAGCTGTTTTTT,CATSDVGQIRNTGELFF,few,TRBV24-1,TRBJ2-2,TRBD1
TGTGCCAGCAGCGCCCGACAGGGTAACACTGAAGCTTTCTTT,CASSARQGNTEAFF,few,TRBV9,TRBJ1-1,TRBD1
TGTGCCAGCAGCCAGGGGGCGGCTGAAGCTTTCTTT,CASSQGAAEAFF,.,TRBV3-1/TRBV3-2,TRBJ1-1,.
TGTGCCAGTAGTATAGTGGGGCTAAACTATGGCTACACCTTC,CASSIVGLNYGYTF,.,TRBV19,TRBJ1-2,.
TGCGCCAGCAGGGTCGGGGTAGGAGGAAATGAAAAACTGTTTTTT,CASRVGVGGNEKLFF,.,TRBV5-1,TRBJ1-4,.
TGTGCCAGCAGCGAGAACAGGAATCAGCCCCAGCATTTT,CASSENRNQPQHF,.,TRBV7-2,TRBJ1-5,.
TGTGCCAGCTCACCACCGGCGGGACTAGCCTACAATGAGCAGTTCTTC,CASSPPAGLAYNEQFF,.,TRBV18,TRBJ2-1,TRBD2
TGTGCCAGCAGCGTAAGGAGCTCCTATAATTCACCCCTCCACTTT,CASSVRSSYNSPLHF,.,TRBV9,TRBJ1-6,.
TGTGCCAGCAGCCCGACAGGGTTCGGTGAAAAACTGTTTTTT,CASSPTGFGEKLFF,.,TRBV5-5,TRBJ1-4,TRBD1
TGTGCCAGCACTCTAAGTGGTCCCACTAACTATGGCTACACCTTC,CASTLSGPTNYGYTF,.,TRBV2,TRBJ1-2,.
TGCGCCAGCAGCCCCCTCCCTAGCGGTAGCACAGATACGCAGTATTTT,CASSPLPSGSTDTQYF,.,TRBV5-1,TRBJ2-3,TRBD2
TGTGCCACCAGCAAGGACCGGGACAGGGGGAATCAGCCCCAGCATTTT,CATSKDRDRGNQPQHF,.,TRBV15,TRBJ1-5,TRBD1
TGTGCCAGTAGTATTTGGTGGTCCGGTGAAGCTTTCTTT,CASSIWWSGEAFF,.,TRBV19,TRBJ1-1,.
TGTGCCAGCAGCCCGTTCTCAATAGCGGGATTCTCCTACAATGAGCAGTTCTTC,CASSPFSIAGFSYNEQFF,.,TRBV3-1/TRBV3-2,TRBJ2-1,TRBD2
TGTGCCACTTTCGGGGGGTATAATGAAGCTTTCTTT,CATFGGYNEAFF,once,TRBV19,TRBJ1-1,.
TGTGCCAGCAGCTCCCGGCGGTCGAACACTGAAGCTTTCTTT,CASSSRRSNTEAFF,.,TRBV9,TRBJ1-1,.
TGCGCCAACCCACTCAGGGCGGTCTATAATTCACCCCTCCACTTT,CANPLRAVYNSPLHF,.,TRBV10-1,TRBJ1-6,.
TGTGCCAGTAGGGACCTTGGGGGCAGCCCGGCGCCCCTCCACTTT,CASRDLGGSPAPLHF,.,TRBV19,TRBJ1-6,.
TGTGCCAGCAGCTTACGCCAGGACTCCAACTATGGCTACACCTTC,CASSLRQDSNYGYTF,.,TRBV7-2,TRBJ1-2,.
TGTGCCAGCAGCTTGGTTGGCACAGTCGGAAACACCATATATTTT,CASSLVGTVGNTIYF,.,TRBV5-5,TRBJ1-3,.
TGTGCCAGCAGCTTGGATGCAGCGCCCTACGAGCAGTACTTC,CASSLDAAPYEQYF,.,TRBV5-5,TRBJ2-7,.
TGTGCCAGCAGCTTAAGGGGGGGCCAAAACTATGGCTACACCTTC,CASSLRGGQNYGYTF,once,TRBV7-2,TRBJ1-2,.
TGTGCCAGTAGTATAAGAGGCGCTCCCACCACGGCTTTCTTT,CASSIRGAPTTAFF,once,TRBV19,TRBJ1-1,.
TGCGCCAGCAGTCAGGGACTGGGTCCCTACGAGCAGTACTTC,CASSQGLGPYEQYF,.,TRBV4-3,TRBJ2-7,.